These T cell receptor beta chains were read from a single sample in a study of metastatic and nonmetastatic thyroid tumors. TCRdb called clones again from the PCR reads with MiXCR. This repertoire shows about 38,000 clones, roughly 27% found once; its top ten account for around 10%. What was sequenced was blood. Receptors were obtained from a female donor with papillary thyroid cancer or a benign thyroid nodule (not recorded which). Some clones in this sample may be carry-over from other donors' samples. CDR3s leave out the opening cysteine and the closing phenylalanine or tryptophan. The D gene is left open where the match is weak.

d_gene,v_gene,CDR3aa
NA,TRBV7-8,ASRLAVSPEGNQPKH
TRBD1,TRBV6-5,ASSYRDRGHYGYT
NA,TRBV6-2/TRBV6-3,ASSLTEGAGDTQY
NA,TRBV20-1,SARDGGPGNEQF
NA,TRBV4-2,ASSLANSYEQY
NA,TRBV6-1,ASRQSNNSPLH
TRBD2,TRBV7-9,ASSSTVGRGGSNEQF
NA,TRBV24-1,ATSDPRVYGYT
TRBD1,TRBV5-6,ASRSGTDFYEQY
NA,TRBV18,ASSPNTRTGYT
TRBD2,TRBV5-1,ASSGAGVGETQY
NA,TRBV20-1,SARDIERVTEAF
NA,TRBV7-2,ASSLRGVHTDTQY